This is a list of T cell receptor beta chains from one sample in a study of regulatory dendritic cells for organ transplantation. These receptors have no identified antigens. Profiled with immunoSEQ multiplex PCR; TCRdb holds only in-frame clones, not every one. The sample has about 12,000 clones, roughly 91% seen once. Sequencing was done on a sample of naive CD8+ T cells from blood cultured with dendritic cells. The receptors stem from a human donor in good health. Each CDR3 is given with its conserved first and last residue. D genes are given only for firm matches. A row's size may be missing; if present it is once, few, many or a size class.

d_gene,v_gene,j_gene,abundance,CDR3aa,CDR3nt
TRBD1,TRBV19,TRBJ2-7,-,CASSSRTGSHEQYF,TGTGCCAGTAGTTCCAGGACAGGGTCCCACGAGCAGTACTTC
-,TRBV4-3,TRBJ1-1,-,CASSQVVGSRNTEAFF,TGCGCCAGCAGCCAAGTTGTTGGTAGTCGGAACACTGAAGCTTTCTTT
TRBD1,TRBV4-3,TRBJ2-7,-,CASSQELGTVYEQYF,TGCGCCAGCAGCCAAGAGTTGGGGACAGTCTACGAGCAGTACTTC
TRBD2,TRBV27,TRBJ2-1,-,CASSPGLAGDTVIIHEQFF,TGTGCCAGCAGTCCAGGACTAGCGGGAGACACCGTGATTATCCATGAGCAGTTCTTC
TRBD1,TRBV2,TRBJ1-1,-,CASGPGQNFEAFF,TGTGCCAGCGGTCCGGGACAGAACTTTGAAGCTTTCTTT
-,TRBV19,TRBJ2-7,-,CASSRGDYEQYF,TGTGCCAGTAGCCGGGGAGACTACGAGCAGTACTTC
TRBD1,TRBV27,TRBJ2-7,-,CASSLGTGGPYEQYF,TGTGCCAGCAGTTTAGGGACAGGGGGGCCCTACGAGCAGTACTTC
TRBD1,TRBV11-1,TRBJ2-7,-,CASSYSGTGYYEQYF,TGTGCCAGCAGCTATTCCGGGACAGGATATTACGAGCAGTACTTC
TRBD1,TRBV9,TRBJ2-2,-,CASGLDRGSGELFF,TGTGCCAGCGGTCTTGACAGGGGGTCCGGGGAGCTGTTTTTT
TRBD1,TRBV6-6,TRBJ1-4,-,CASSWTGDNEKLFF,TGTGCCAGCAGCTGGACAGGGGATAATGAAAAACTGTTTTTT
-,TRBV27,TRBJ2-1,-,CASSFDGSSYNEQFF,TGTGCCAGCAGTTTCGACGGGAGCTCCTACAATGAGCAGTTCTTC
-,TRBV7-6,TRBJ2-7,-,CASSLDWVREQYF,TGTGCCAGCAGCTTAGATTGGGTACGGGAGCAGTACTTC
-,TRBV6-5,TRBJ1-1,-,CASSLWGGNTEAFF,TGTGCCAGCTCCCTGTGGGGCGGGAACACTGAAGCTTTCTTT
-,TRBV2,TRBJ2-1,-,CASSEAPRGGNEQFF,TGTGCCAGCAGTGAAGCCCCCAGGGGGGGCAATGAGCAGTTCTTC
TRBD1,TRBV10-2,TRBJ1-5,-,CASRAGTGSNQPQHF,TGCGCCAGCAGAGCCGGGACAGGGAGCAATCAGCCCCAGCATTTT
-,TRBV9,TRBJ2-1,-,CASSVPGGGGSSYNEQFF,TGTGCCAGCAGCGTACCGGGGGGCGGCGGGAGCTCCTACAATGAGCAGTTCTTC
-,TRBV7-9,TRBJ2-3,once,CASSDRDTQYF,TGTGCCAGCAGCGACCGTGATACGCAGTATTTT
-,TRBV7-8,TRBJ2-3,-,CASSLASETDTQYF,TGTGCCAGCAGCTTAGCGTCGGAGACAGATACGCAGTATTTT
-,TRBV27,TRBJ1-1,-,CASSFRGTEAFF,TGTGCCAGCAGTTTTAGGGGCACTGAAGCTTTCTTT
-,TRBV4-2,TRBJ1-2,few,CASSARDYLGGNYGYTF,TGTGCCAGCAGCGCCCGGGACTACTTAGGGGGGAACTATGGCTACACCTTC
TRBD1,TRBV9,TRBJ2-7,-,CASSTAGGPSYEQYF,TGTGCCAGCAGCACCGCAGGGGGCCCCTCCTACGAGCAGTACTTC
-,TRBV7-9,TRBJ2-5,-,CASSVAGTGETQYF,TGTGCCAGCAGCGTTGCAGGGACGGGAGAGACCCAGTACTTC
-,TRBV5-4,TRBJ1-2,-,CASSLSGDTYGYTF,TGTGCCAGCAGCTTGTCTGGGGATACCTATGGCTACACCTTC
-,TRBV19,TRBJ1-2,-,CATTIVPGTLNGYTF,TGTGCCACCACTATCGTACCCGGGACTCTGAATGGCTACACCTTC
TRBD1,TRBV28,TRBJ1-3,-,CASSFGQAGNTIYF,TGTGCCAGCAGTTTCGGACAGGCTGGAAACACCATATATTTT
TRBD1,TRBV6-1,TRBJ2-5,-,CASTPVGGMETQYF,TGTGCCAGCACCCCCGTAGGGGGCATGGAGACCCAGTACTTC
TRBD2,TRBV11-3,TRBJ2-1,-,CASSLGLADYNEQFF,TGTGCCAGCAGCCTCGGACTAGCGGATTACAATGAGCAGTTCTTC
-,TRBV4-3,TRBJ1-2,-,CASSQEGGGPLYGYTF,TGCGCCAGCAGCCAAGAGGGAGGGGGGCCCCTCTATGGCTACACCTTC
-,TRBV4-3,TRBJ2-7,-,CASSQDSDYEQYF,TGCGCCAGCAGCCAAGATTCGGACTACGAGCAGTACTTC
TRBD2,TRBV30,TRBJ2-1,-,CAYRGGAGPVYEQFF,TGTGCCTACCGGGGGGGAGCGGGCCCTGTCTATGAGCAGTTCTTC
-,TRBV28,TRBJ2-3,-,CASSLSVGSTDTQYF,TGTGCCAGCAGTTTAAGTGTGGGCAGCACAGATACGCAGTATTTT
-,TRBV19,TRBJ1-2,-,CASTTAYGYTF,TGTGCCAGTACGACGGCGTATGGCTACACCTTC
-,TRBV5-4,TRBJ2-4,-,CASSLELDPNIQYF,TGTGCCAGCAGCTTGGAATTGGACCCTAACATTCAGTACTTC
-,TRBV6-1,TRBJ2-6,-,CASSEDLSGANVLTF,TGTGCCAGCAGTGAAGATCTCTCTGGGGCCAACGTCCTGACTTTC
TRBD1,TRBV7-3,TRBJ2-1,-,CASRPGQGTGEQFF,TGTGCCAGCAGACCGGGACAGGGGACAGGTGAGCAGTTCTTC
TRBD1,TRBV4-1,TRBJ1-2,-,CASSQSWTGGNGYTF,TGCGCCAGCAGCCAGTCCTGGACAGGGGGCAATGGCTACACCTTC
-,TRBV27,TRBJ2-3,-,CASSLFSRVGEPSTDTQYF,TGTGCCAGCAGTTTATTCAGCAGGGTTGGGGAACCGAGCACAGATACGCAGTATTTT
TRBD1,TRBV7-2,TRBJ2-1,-,CASSAGTGLFF,TGTGCCAGCAGCGCCGGGACAGGGCTGTTCTTC
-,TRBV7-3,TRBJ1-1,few,CASSSTGNTEAFF,TGTGCCAGCAGCTCTACAGGCAACACTGAAGCTTTCTTT
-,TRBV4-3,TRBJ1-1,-,CASSQGWNTEAFF,TGCGCCAGCAGCCAAGGATGGAACACTGAAGCTTTCTTT
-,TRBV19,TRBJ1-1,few,CASSFPNTEAFF,TGTGCCAGTAGTTTCCCGAACACTGAAGCTTTCTTT